This T cell receptor beta chain was identified in a study of T-cell memory formation after mild COVID-19. Study background: Largely, TCR clusters stayed within a single donor.

As concerns this clonotype: Its specificity is unknown.

5'RACE, which relied on constant-segment primers, yielded TCR alpha and TCR beta cDNA libraries carrying sample barcodes and UMIs. TCRdb redid the calling of the 5' RACE reads with MiXCR, one entry per CDR3 protein. Counted here are around 410,000 distinct CDR3 sequences, around a quarter occurring once; the ten biggest clones make up about an eighth. In germline, CDR1 is SEHNR, CDR2 FQNEAQ (reference sequence). The V segment lost 3 bases and the J segment 5 bases; nucleotides outside the gene matches: 9. The CDR3 loop spans 16 amino acids. General study findings and limits: SARS-CoV-2 specificity was not confirmed for second-wave clones peaking on day 37. Cross-reactive memory seemingly joined, as some responding clones were found in pre-infection memory.

This chain joins TRBV7-9 and TRBJ1-4; 7 positions match TRBD1. This sequence was found in an adult woman who had mild COVID-19 (a few samples of this study predate the infection). Cell type and time point are not known. Sequencing was performed on PBMCs or a T cell subset sorted from them (not recorded which). CDR3 protein: CASSFAPGTENEKLFF. CDR3 nucleotide sequence: TGTGCCAGCAGCTTCGCCCCCGGGACAGAAAATGAAAAACTGTTTTTT.